The 23 T cell receptor beta chains below come from one sample, sequenced in a study of shared clonotypes between healthy human individuals. Data came from immunoSEQ multiplex PCR; TCRdb stores just in-frame clones and leaves some out. Of hundreds of thousands of clones in the sample, 60% to 85% were seen once. The sequenced material came from PBMCs. Receptors were obtained from a woman aged 40-49 years in good health. Some clones in this sample may be carry-over from other donors' samples.

V and J are TRBV5-8 and TRBJ1-2; D is unclear. The length of the CDR3 is 13 residues. Germline loops: CDR1 SGHTS, CDR2 YDEGEE. The V and J ends lost 4 bases and 3 bases respectively, with 10 bases between them. The CDR3 region is CASSPEAYYGYTF. The CDR3 nucleotides are TGTGCCAGCAGCCCGGAGGCCTACTATGGCTACACCTTC.

The chain links TRBV7-2 to TRBJ2-1; TRBD2 matches 10 bases. Germline V CDR1 and CDR2: SGHTA, FQGNSA. Trimming took 0 bases from V and 8 from J; bases not matched to a gene: 10. The CDR3 is 17 amino acids. Written as DNA, the CDR3 is TGTGCCAGCAGCTTAGCTAGCGGGAGGACTATTGTCCATGAGCAGTTCTTC. Residues: CASSLASGRTIVHEQFF.

This chain uses TRBV7-8 with TRBJ1-4, with TRBD1 identical over 7 bases. Trimming at V came to 1 base and at J to 4 bases, leaving 3 bases not matched to a gene. There are 15 residues in the CDR3. Looked up from germline, CDR1 is SGHVS and CDR2 is FQNEAQ. The CDR3 reads CASSLDRGFNEKLFF. CDR3 coding DNA: TGTGCCAGCAGCTTAGACAGGGGCTTTAATGAAAAACTGTTTTTT. Complete variable domain (other parts from reference TRBV7-8 and TRBJ1-4): GAGVSQSPRYKVAKRGQDVALRCDPISGHVSLFWYQQALGQGPEFLTYFQNEAQLDKSGLPSDRFFAERPEGSVSTLKIQRTQQEDSAVYLCASSLDRGFNEKLFFGSGTQLSVL.

This clone has at least ten counts. The chain uses TRBV5-8 and TRBJ2-5, with TRBD2 matching over 12 bases. Germline CDR1 is SGHTS and CDR2 is YDEGEE. J was trimmed by 4 bases and V by 0 bases; bases with no gene match: 4. The CDR3 sequence is 16 residues long. CDR3 DNA: TGTGCCAGCAGCTTGGGGACTAGCGGGATGAGAGAGACCCAGTACTTC. Protein sequence: CASSLGTSGMRETQYF.

The chain is built from TRBV19 and TRBJ1-4; the D gene is possibly TRBD1 (6 bases). V was shortened by 5 bases and J by 5 bases, with 12 bases between the two germline ends. The CDR3 runs 14 residues. Germline V gene sequence: CDR1 LNHDA, CDR2 SQIVND (reference sequence). CDR3 region: CASSGGQANEKLFF. CDR3 bases: TGTGCCAGTAGTGGGGGACAAGCAAATGAAAAACTGTTTTTT. Together with reference TRBV19 and TRBJ1-4, the CDR3 gives the full variable domain: DGGITQSPKYLFRKEGQNVTLSCEQNLNHDAMYWYRQDPGQGLRLIYYSQIVNDFQKGDIAEGYSVSREKKESFPLTVTSAQKNPTAFYLCASSGGQANEKLFFGSGTQLSVL.

This clone has a single count. J is TRBJ2-7 and V is TRBV28; TRBD1 matches at 9 bases. Trimming removed 6 bases from V and 0 bases from J; junction bases left unmatched: 6. This CDR3 contains 15 residues. Looked up from germline, CDR1 is MDHEN and CDR2 is SYDVKM. This CDR3 reads CASRTTGGSSYEQYF. The CDR3 nucleotides are TGTGCCAGCAGGACGACAGGGGGGAGCTCCTACGAGCAGTACTTC.

This clone was counted many times. Other DNA sequences from this sample encode an identical CDR3 as well. The V gene is TRBV5-1, the J gene TRBJ2-3; the match to TRBD1 covers 9 bases. Germline V gene lookup returns CDR1 SGHRS and CDR2 YFSETQ. V was clipped by 4 bases and J by 1 base; unmatched bases: 4. The CDR3 is 15 residues long. CDR3: CASSGQGQGTDTQYF. The CDR3 region has the DNA TGCGCCAGCAGCGGACAGGGGCAGGGCACAGATACGCAGTATTTT.

The chain joins TRBV6-4 to TRBJ2-7; a possible D gene is TRBD2 (5 bases). Trimming took 6 bases from V and 1 from J, leaving 16 bases between them. CDR1 and CDR2 from the germline V gene are MRHNA and SNTAGT. This CDR3 comprises 15 residues. The CDR3 nucleotides are TGTGCCAGCAGCGTCTCTACGGACTCATCCTACGAGCAGTACTTC. Amino acid sequence: CASSVSTDSSYEQYF.

The J gene is TRBJ1-2, the V gene TRBV6-5, with TRBD1 as a possible D gene (5 bases). The CDR3 totals 12 residues. The germline V and J ends were trimmed by 6 bases and 8 bases, with 13 bases remaining between them. Germline CDR1 MNHEY, CDR2 SVGAGI. CDR3 nucleotide sequence: TGTGCCAGCAGAGGGACCCTGGGGGGCTACACCTTC. Amino acid sequence: CASRGTLGGYTF.

The chain combines TRBV7-3 with TRBJ2-5, with 10 bases lining up with TRBD1. The trim removed 2 bases at V and 5 bases at J, leaving 8 bases unmatched. CDR1 and CDR2 (germline): SGHTA, FQGTGA. CDR3 size: 16 residues. As DNA, the CDR3 is TGTGCCAGCAGCTTACGAGGGACAGGGGTGCAGGAGACCCAGTACTTC. Amino acid sequence: CASSLRGTGVQETQYF.

The V and J genes are TRBV5-8 and TRBJ1-2; D not resolved. Trimming removed 4 bases from V and 4 bases from J, with 17 bases in between. CDR1 and CDR2 (germline): SGHTS, YDEGEE. There are 15 residues in the CDR3. CDR3 coding DNA: TGTGCCAGCAGCAACCGACGCCCGGGCGTCTATGGCTACACCTTC. It specifies CASSNRRPGVYGYTF.

Only one count was recorded for this clone. The chain recombines TRBV6-1 with TRBJ1-2; possibly TRBD1 for D (5 bases). The germline gives CDR1 MNHNS, CDR2 SASEGT. The CDR3 loop spans 15 amino acids. V was trimmed by 6 bases and J by 6 bases, leaving 20 bases between them. CDR3 sequence: CASRSTAWGEDGYTF. The DNA of the CDR3 is TGTGCCAGCAGATCAACAGCGTGGGGGGAAGATGGCTACACCTTC.

This rearrangement joins TRBV10-3 to TRBJ1-1; D is unresolved. CDR1 ENHRY and CDR2 SYGVKD come from the germline V gene. V lost 3 bases and J 6 bases, leaving 11 bases between the germline ends. The CDR3 consists of 13 residues. The CDR3 region is CAISESTASEAFF. The CDR3 DNA reads as TGTGCCATCAGTGAAAGTACTGCCTCTGAAGCTTTCTTT.

This sequence joins TRBV30 and TRBJ2-6, with 8 bases aligning to TRBD1. CDR3 size: 16 residues. V trimming: 3 bases; J trimming: 3 bases; junction bases outside the gene matches: 7. Germline V gives CDR1 GTSNPN, CDR2 SVGIG (reference sequence). The CDR3 coding sequence is TGTGCCTGGAGCCCAGGGGGCGCATTTGGGGCCAACGTCCTGACTTTC. Translation: CAWSPGGAFGANVLTF.

About this clone: This likely traces to a read error, being one base from a far larger clone. The chain is built from TRBV6-1 and TRBJ2-5; 9 bases agree with TRBD1. The CDR3 loop spans 13 amino acids. CDR1 MNHNS and CDR2 SASEGT come from the germline V gene. CDR3 coding DNA: TGTGCCAGCCTCACAGGGGGCGCGGAGACCCGGTACTTC. Amino acid sequence: CASLTGGAETRYF.

This rearrangement joins TRBV5-1 to TRBJ2-7; a possible D gene is TRBD1 (6 bases). Trimming removed 4 bases at V and 6 bases at J, with 14 bases between. CDR1 and CDR2 from the germline V gene are SGHRS and YFSETQ. This CDR3 is built from 13 residues. The chain's CDR3 is CASSVDSRPEQYF. CDR3 DNA: TGCGCCAGCAGCGTGGACAGCCGCCCCGAGCAGTACTTC. The whole variable domain, remainder taken from reference TRBV5-1 and TRBJ2-7, is KAGVTQTPRYLIKTRGQQVTLSCSPISGHRSVSWYQQTPGQGLQFLFEYFSETQRNKGNFPGRFSGRQFSNSRSEMNVSTLELGDSALYLCASSVDSRPEQYFGPGTRLTVT.

This sequence joins TRBV7-9 and TRBJ1-2; 12 bases are shared with TRBD1. Trimming at V came to 3 bases and at J to 6 bases, leaving 2 bases not matched to a gene. The CDR3 runs to 14 residues. The germline V gene has CDR1 SEHNR and CDR2 FQNEAQ (reference sequence). This chain's CDR3 is CASSFGTGGNGYTF. The CDR3 region has the DNA TGTGCCAGCAGCTTTGGGACAGGGGGCAATGGCTACACCTTC.

The sample holds one count of this clone. The chain recombines TRBV5-1 with TRBJ1-2; D ambiguous. CDR3 length: 14 residues. Germline V gene sequence: CDR1 SGHRS, CDR2 YFSETQ. The V and J ends lost 0 bases and 8 bases respectively, with 14 bases between them. CDR3 in amino acids: CASSLEAALYGYTF. For the CDR3, the DNA is TGCGCCAGCAGCTTGGAGGCGGCCCTATACGGCTACACCTTC.

The CDR3 bases are TGTGCCAGCAGGCGGCTACTGCAGAACACTGAAGCTTTCTTT. It yields the protein CASRRLLQNTEAFF. The gene calls are TRBV28 and TRBJ1-1; no firm D call. Looked up from germline, CDR1 is MDHEN and CDR2 is SYDVKM. V was pared by 6 bases and J by 1 base, with 12 bases between. This CDR3 comprises 14 residues.

The rearrangement joins TRBV11-3 to TRBJ2-2; tentatively, D is TRBD2 (6 bases). The germline V gene has CDR1 SGHNT and CDR2 YENEEA. The CDR3 is 14 amino acids. The V end was cut by 3 bases, the J end by 6 bases, with 11 bases between. The CDR3 region is CASSFGRGSGELFF. CDR3 bases: TGTGCCAGCAGCTTCGGGCGGGGCTCCGGGGAGCTGTTTTTT.

The J gene is TRBJ2-2, the V gene TRBV6-5, with TRBD2 identical over 11 bases. The germline V gene has CDR1 MNHEY and CDR2 SVGAGI. The CDR3 consists of 15 residues. V dropped 6 bases and J dropped 5; count of bases not matched to a gene: 5. This chain's CDR3 is CASSPLAGVTGELFF. The DNA of the CDR3 is TGTGCCAGCAGCCCACTAGCGGGAGTTACCGGGGAGCTGTTTTTT.

The chain couples TRBV27 to TRBJ1-1; possibly TRBD1 for D (5 bases). Germline V gene sequence: CDR1 MNHEY, CDR2 SMNVEV (reference sequence). The CDR3 is 16 residues long. V dropped 2 bases and J dropped 11 bases, with 24 bases sitting between them. The CDR3 coding sequence is TGTGCCAGCAGTTTAGTTCCCTCATCAGGGAGGGATGGTGCTTTCTTT. Translated: CASSLVPSSGRDGAFF.

In its sample, this clone was seen once. V usage is TRBV9 and J usage is TRBJ2-1, with 7 bases matching TRBD2. CDR1 and CDR2 from the germline V gene are SGDLS and YYNGEE. Losses at the gene ends were 4 bases for V and 6 bases for J; bases not matched to a gene: 7. CDR3 length equals 14 residues. In DNA form, the CDR3 reads TGTGCCAGCAGCATCCGAGCGGGGCCCAATGAGCAGTTCTTC. It specifies CASSIRAGPNEQFF.